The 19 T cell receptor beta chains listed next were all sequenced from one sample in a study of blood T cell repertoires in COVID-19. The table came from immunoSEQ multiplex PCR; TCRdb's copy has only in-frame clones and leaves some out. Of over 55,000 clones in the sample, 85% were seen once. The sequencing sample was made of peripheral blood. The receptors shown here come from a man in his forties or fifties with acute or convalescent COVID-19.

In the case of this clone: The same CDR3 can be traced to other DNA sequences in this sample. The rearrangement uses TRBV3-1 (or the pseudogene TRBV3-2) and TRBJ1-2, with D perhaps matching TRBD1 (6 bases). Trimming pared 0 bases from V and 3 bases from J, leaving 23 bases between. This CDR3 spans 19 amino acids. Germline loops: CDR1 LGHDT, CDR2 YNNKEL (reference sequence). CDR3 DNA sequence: TGTGCCAGCAGCCAAGATCTCCCAGGACAGCACCGACTATACTATGGCTACACCTTC. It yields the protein CASSQDLPGQHRLYYGYTF.

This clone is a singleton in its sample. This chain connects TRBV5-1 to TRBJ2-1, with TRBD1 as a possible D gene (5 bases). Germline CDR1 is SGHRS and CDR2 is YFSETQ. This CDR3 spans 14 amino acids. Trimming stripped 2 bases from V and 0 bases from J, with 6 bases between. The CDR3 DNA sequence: TGCGCCAGCAGCTTCGACAGCTCCTACAATGAGCAGTTCTTC. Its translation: CASSFDSSYNEQFF.

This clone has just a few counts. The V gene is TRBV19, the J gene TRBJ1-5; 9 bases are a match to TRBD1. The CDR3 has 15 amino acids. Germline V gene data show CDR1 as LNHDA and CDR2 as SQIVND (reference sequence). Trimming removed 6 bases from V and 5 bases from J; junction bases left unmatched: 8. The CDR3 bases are TGTGCCAGTAGGGTGACAGGGGGGGCGCATCAGCCCCAGCATTTT. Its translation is CASRVTGGAHQPQHF.

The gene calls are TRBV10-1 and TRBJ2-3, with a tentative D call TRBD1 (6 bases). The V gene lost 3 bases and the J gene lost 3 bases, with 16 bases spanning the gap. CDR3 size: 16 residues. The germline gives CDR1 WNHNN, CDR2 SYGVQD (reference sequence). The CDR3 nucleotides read TGCGCCAGCAGTGACTTACAGGGCCGATCGACAGATACGCAGTATTTT. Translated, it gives CASSDLQGRSTDTQYF.

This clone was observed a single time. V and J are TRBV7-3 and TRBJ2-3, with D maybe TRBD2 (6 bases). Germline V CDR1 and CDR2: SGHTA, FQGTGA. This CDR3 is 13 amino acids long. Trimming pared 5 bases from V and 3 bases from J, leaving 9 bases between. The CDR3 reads CASSNGGTDTQYF. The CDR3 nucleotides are TGTGCCAGCAGCAATGGAGGGACAGATACGCAGTATTTT.

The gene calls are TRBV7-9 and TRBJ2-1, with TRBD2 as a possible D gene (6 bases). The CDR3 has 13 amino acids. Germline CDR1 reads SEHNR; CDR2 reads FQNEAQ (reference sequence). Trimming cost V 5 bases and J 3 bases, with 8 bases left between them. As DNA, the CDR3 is TGTGCCAGCAGCCCCGGGGGCTACAATGAGCAGTTCTTC. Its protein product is CASSPGGYNEQFF.

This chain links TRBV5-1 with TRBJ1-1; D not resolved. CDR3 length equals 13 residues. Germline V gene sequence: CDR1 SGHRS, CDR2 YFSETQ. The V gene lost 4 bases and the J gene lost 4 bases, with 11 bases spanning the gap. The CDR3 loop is CASSLDGITEAFF. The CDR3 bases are TGCGCCAGCAGCCTAGACGGTATCACTGAAGCTTTCTTT.

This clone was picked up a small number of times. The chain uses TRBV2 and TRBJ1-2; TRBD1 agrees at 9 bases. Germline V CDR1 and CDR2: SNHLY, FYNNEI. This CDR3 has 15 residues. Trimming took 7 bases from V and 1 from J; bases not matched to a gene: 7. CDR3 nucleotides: TGTGCCAGCAACAACAGGGGGCTCCGTAACTATGGCTACACCTTC. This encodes CASNNRGLRNYGYTF.

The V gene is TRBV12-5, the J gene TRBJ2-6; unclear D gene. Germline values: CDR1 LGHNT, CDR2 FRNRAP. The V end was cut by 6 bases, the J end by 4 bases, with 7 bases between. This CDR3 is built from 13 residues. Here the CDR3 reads CASGQSGANVLTF. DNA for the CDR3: TGTGCTAGTGGCCAATCAGGGGCCAACGTCCTGACTTTC.

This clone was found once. The CDR3 DNA sequence: TGTGCCAGCAAGGGACAAAGCTATGAGCAGTTCTTC. Protein product: CASKGQSYEQFF. The rearrangement uses TRBV2 and TRBJ2-1, with D possibly matching TRBD1 (6 bases). V was pared by 7 bases and J by 8 bases, with 12 bases between. Looked up from germline, CDR1 is SNHLY and CDR2 is FYNNEI. This CDR3 has 12 residues.

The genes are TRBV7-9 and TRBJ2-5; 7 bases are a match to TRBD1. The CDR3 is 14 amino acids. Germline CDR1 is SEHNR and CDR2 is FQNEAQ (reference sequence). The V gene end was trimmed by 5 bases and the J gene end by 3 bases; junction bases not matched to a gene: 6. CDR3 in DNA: TGTGCCAGCAGCCAGAGGGACAGCGAAGAGACCCAGTACTTC. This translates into CASSQRDSEETQYF.

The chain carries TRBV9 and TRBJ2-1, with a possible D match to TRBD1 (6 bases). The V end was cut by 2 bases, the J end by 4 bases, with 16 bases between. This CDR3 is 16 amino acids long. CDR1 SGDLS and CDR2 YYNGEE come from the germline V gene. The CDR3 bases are TGTGCCAGCAGCGTGAGAGACAGGTCCCTATACAATGAGCAGTTCTTC. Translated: CASSVRDRSLYNEQFF. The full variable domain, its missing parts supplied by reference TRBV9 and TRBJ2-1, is DSGVTQTPKHLITATGQRVTLRCSPRSGDLSVYWYQQSLDQGLQFLIQYYNGEERAKGNILERFSAQQFPDLHSELNLSSLELGDSALYFCASSVRDRSLYNEQFFGPGTRLTVL.

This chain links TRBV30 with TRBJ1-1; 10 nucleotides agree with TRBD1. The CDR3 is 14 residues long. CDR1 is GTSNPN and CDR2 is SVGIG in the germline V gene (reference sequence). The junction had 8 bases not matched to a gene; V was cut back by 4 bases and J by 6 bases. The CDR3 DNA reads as TGTGCCTGGAACCCGGGACAGGGGATATCTGAAGCTTTCTTT. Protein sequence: CAWNPGQGISEAFF.

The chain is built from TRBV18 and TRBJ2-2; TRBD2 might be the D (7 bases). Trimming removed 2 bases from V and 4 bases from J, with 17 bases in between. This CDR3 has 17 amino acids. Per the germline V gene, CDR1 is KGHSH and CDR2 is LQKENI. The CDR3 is CASSPWTGGGLTGELFF. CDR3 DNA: TGTGCCAGCTCACCATGGACCGGCGGGGGCCTCACCGGGGAGCTGTTTTTT.

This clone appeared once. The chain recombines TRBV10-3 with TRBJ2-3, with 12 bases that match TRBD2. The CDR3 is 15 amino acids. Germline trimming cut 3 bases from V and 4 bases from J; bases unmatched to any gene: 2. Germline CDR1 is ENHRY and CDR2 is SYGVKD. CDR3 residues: CAISDSSGGADTQYF. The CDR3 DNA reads TGTGCCATCAGTGACTCTAGCGGGGGGGCAGATACGCAGTATTTT.

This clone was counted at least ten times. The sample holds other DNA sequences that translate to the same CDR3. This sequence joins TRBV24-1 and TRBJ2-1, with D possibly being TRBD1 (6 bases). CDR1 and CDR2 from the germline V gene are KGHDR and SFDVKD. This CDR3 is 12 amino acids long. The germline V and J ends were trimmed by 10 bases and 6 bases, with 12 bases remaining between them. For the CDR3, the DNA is TGTGCCACAAGTACAGGGTCCAATGAGCAGTTCTTC. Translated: CATSTGSNEQFF.

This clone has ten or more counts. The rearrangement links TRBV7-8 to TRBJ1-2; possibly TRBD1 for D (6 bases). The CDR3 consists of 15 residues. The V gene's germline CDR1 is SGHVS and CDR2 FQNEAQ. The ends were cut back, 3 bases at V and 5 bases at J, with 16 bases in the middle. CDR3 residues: CASSFSAGAMYGYTF. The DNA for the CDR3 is TGTGCCAGCAGCTTTTCCGCAGGGGCGATGTATGGCTACACCTTC.

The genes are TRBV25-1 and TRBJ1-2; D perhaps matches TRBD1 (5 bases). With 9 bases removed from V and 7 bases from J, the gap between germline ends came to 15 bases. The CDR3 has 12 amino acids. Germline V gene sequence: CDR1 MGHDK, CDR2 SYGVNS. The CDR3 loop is CARRLGRGGYTF. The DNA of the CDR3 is TGTGCCAGGAGGTTGGGGCGGGGTGGCTACACCTTC.

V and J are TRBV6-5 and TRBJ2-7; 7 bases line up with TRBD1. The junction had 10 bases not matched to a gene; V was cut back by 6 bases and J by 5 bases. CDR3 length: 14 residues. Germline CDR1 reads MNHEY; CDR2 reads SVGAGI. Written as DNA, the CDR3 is TGTGCCAGCAGCCACAACCGGGACAGCAACGAGCAGTACGTC. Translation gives CASSHNRDSNEQYV.